The present T cell receptor (beta chain) was sequenced within a study of T cell repertoires in cytomegalovirus infection. The CDR3 is 15 amino acids. Looked up from germline, CDR1 is MNHEY and CDR2 is SVGEGT. The V and J ends lost 6 bases and 4 bases respectively, with 16 bases between them. Via MiXCR, TCRdb re-called the reads, giving one row per CDR3 protein. The data hold about 530,000 distinct CDR3 sequences, with less than 30% observed a single time. Study findings and constraints: Summed frequency of shared TCR beta families picked out CMV carriers who also had the relevant HLA.

This clonotype showed up just a few times. The antigen is not known. The specimen sequenced was PBMCs. This sequence joins TRBV6-2 or TRBV6-3 and TRBJ1-3, with D possibly being TRBD1 (5 bases). This clonotype was obtained from a human donor in good health (CMV status not recorded). Some clones in this sample may be carry-over from other donors' samples. As DNA, the CDR3 is TGTGCCAGCAGGCGAGGGGATTTCGGCGGAAACACCATATATTTT. Protein: CASRRGDFGGNTIYF.